The clone carrying this T cell receptor (beta chain) was seen only a few times. What it binds is unknown. These data are taken from a study of human T cells and chemical hapten exposure. In the study overall: The study lasted around 22 weeks, and patients were dosed weekly with diphenylcyclopropenone on the scalp throughout. Study conclusions and caveats: Expanded TCRs made up significantly more big CDR3 similarity clusters than controls did.

One entry per CDR3 protein, called by TCRdb with MiXCR from the RACE reads. The sample lists 240,000 or so distinct CDR3 sequences, 7.5% to 9% occurring once. Specified time point: pre-sensitization, week 0. Treatment of the sample: therapeutic diphenylcyclopropenone sensitization with weekly scalp DPC. Specimen: whole blood, collected in connection with sensitization to the hapten diphenylcyclopropenone (DPC). This sequence was found in a woman aged 40 to 50 with alopecia areata. Some clones in this sample may be carry-over from other donors' samples.

The CDR3 region has the DNA TGTGCCAGCAGCTTAGTACCAAGCTCCTACGAGCAGTACTTC. Encoded protein: CASSLVPSSYEQYF. The chain joins TRBV7-8 to TRBJ2-7; no definite D call. With 1 base removed from V and 0 bases from J, the gap between germline ends came to 7 bases. Germline CDR1 and CDR2: SGHVS and FQNEAQ. This CDR3 is 14 amino acids long.